These T cell receptor beta chains were read from a single sample in a study of Tregs in tolerant kidney transplant recipients. TCRdb keeps only in-frame clones here, not all; method: immunoSEQ multiplex PCR. Of roughly 40,000 clones in the sample, 95% to 96% are singletons; the top ten hold 0.37%. For these TCRs, the target antigens are not known. The specimen was Tregs from blood cultured with allogeneic cells. These receptors were obtained from a human donor in good health. The CDR3 runs from the conserved cysteine through the conserved F or W. A D gene is named only where the DNA matches it firmly. Clone sizes are given selectively: once, few, many, or a class where the clone is expanded.

. TRBJ1-1 TRBV15 . CATTRELNTEAFF TGTGCCACCACGCGGGAGCTGAACACTGAAGCTTTCTTT
. TRBJ2-1 TRBV18 . CASSPREGGPEQFF TGTGCCAGCTCCCCGAGGGAAGGGGGACCCGAGCAGTTCTTC
TRBD1 TRBJ1-2 TRBV5-4 . CASSLPPGQGVANYGYTF TGTGCCAGCAGCTTGCCACCGGGACAGGGGGTAGCTAACTATGGCTACACCTTC
TRBD2 TRBJ2-5 TRBV11-2 . CASSWTSGQETQYF TGTGCCAGCAGCTGGACTAGCGGCCAAGAGACCCAGTACTTC
TRBD2 TRBJ2-7 TRBV27 . CASSPSPGGGSTYEQYF TGTGCCAGCAGCCCCTCCCCGGGGGGTGGGTCAACCTACGAGCAGTACTTC
. TRBJ2-5 TRBV5-1 . CASSFYVQEETQYF TGCGCCAGCAGCTTTTATGTCCAGGAAGAGACCCAGTACTTC
TRBD1 TRBJ1-3 TRBV6-6 . CASSYSPGGSGNTIYF TGTGCCAGCAGTTACTCGCCAGGGGGCAGTGGAAACACCATATATTTT
TRBD2 TRBJ2-1 TRBV4-2 . CASSQDPIWGGSYNEQFF TGTGCCAGCAGCCAAGATCCGATCTGGGGGGGCTCCTACAATGAGCAGTTCTTC
. TRBJ1-1 TRBV6-5 . CASRLFEGVSTEAFF TGTGCCAGCAGACTATTCGAGGGGGTTAGCACTGAAGCTTTCTTT
. TRBJ1-3 TRBV6-5 . CASSYREFSGNTIYF TGTGCCAGCAGTTACCGTGAATTCTCTGGAAACACCATATATTTT
. TRBJ2-7 TRBV29-1 . CSAGDEKRTEQYF TGCAGCGCCGGGGACGAGAAGAGGACCGAGCAGTACTTC
. TRBJ1-6 TRBV30 . CAWSVQSHYNSPLHF TGTGCCTGGAGTGTACAGAGTCACTATAATTCACCCCTCCACTTT
. TRBJ1-1 TRBV5-1 . CASRREGMNTEAFF TGCGCCAGCAGAAGGGAAGGAATGAACACTGAAGCTTTCTTT
TRBD2 TRBJ2-5 TRBV5-4 . CASSFRRASGTQETQYF TGTGCCAGCAGCTTCCGAAGGGCTAGCGGGACCCAAGAGACCCAGTACTTC
TRBD1 TRBJ1-2 TRBV5-1 . CASSLGMTGNYGYTF TGCGCCAGCAGCCTCGGAATGACAGGGAACTATGGCTACACCTTC
. TRBJ1-5 TRBV18 few CASSPPGFGQPQHF TGTGCCAGCTCACCACCGGGGTTCGGGCAGCCCCAGCATTTT
. TRBJ2-7 TRBV2 . CASSRTGSTYEQYF TGTGCCAGCAGCAGGACGGGGAGTACCTACGAGCAGTACTTC
. TRBJ1-1 TRBV10-1 . CASSESGNQDTEAFF TGCGCCAGCAGTGAGTCAGGGAATCAGGACACTGAAGCTTTCTTT
TRBD2 TRBJ2-1 TRBV30 few CAWSWGPGLAGYNEQFF TGTGCCTGGAGCTGGGGACCGGGACTAGCAGGCTACAATGAGCAGTTCTTC
. TRBJ2-2 TRBV5-1 . CASSLVRSPNTGELFF TGCGCCAGCAGCTTGGTGAGATCCCCGAACACCGGGGAGCTGTTTTTT
. TRBJ2-1 TRBV7-6 . CASSLSGRNVHEQFF TGTGCCAGCAGCCTGTCGGGACGGAACGTCCATGAGCAGTTCTTC
. TRBJ1-6 TRBV5-1 . CASSLGGAGSPLHF TGCGCCAGCAGCTTGGGAGGGGCAGGCTCACCCCTCCACTTT
. TRBJ2-2 TRBV4-1 . CASSRPRASDNTGELFF TGCGCCAGCAGCCGACCCCGGGCTAGCGACAACACCGGGGAGCTGTTTTTT
. TRBJ2-5 TRBV5-1 . CASSSDGLGETQYF TGCGCCAGCAGCTCGGACGGACTCGGGGAGACCCAGTACTTC